The 15 T cell receptor beta chains given below trace back to one sample, sequenced in a study of blood T cell repertoires in COVID-19. Sequencing was performed with immunoSEQ multiplex PCR; in TCRdb, only in-frame clones are kept and a portion is missing. The repertoire includes approximately 77,000 clones, about nine tenths of them detected once, and 2% sits in the top ten. Specimen: peripheral blood. The source is a man under 40 with acute or convalescent COVID-19.

The chain joins TRBV2 to TRBJ1-3, with TRBD1 as a possible D gene (6 bases). The CDR3 length is 15 residues. The germline V gene has CDR1 SNHLY and CDR2 FYNNEI. The germline V and J ends were trimmed by 6 bases and 1 base, with 13 bases remaining between them. The DNA of the CDR3 is TGTGCCAGCAGCCCTGAAGGGGGTTCTGGAAACACCATATATTTT. Translating it yields CASSPEGGSGNTIYF.

The count of this clone is one. The genes are TRBV6-1 and TRBJ2-3; maybe TRBD1 (5 bases). The V gene's germline CDR1 is MNHNS and CDR2 SASEGT. This CDR3 comprises 14 residues. V lost 2 bases, J lost 3 bases, and 9 bases lay in between. The CDR3 DNA follows: TGTGCCAGCAGTGAATTAAGGGGAACAGATACGCAGTATTTT. Protein: CASSELRGTDTQYF.

V is TRBV19 and J is TRBJ1-1; D might be TRBD1 (5 bases). The CDR3 length is 17 residues. Germline assignment: CDR1 LNHDA and CDR2 SQIVND (reference sequence). Trimming stripped 4 bases from V and 4 bases from J, with 22 bases between. This CDR3 is CASSTTFPTEAGTEAFF. DNA of the CDR3: TGTGCCAGTAGTACAACATTCCCGACAGAAGCCGGCACTGAAGCTTTCTTT.

The chain recombines TRBV7-2 with TRBJ2-7; 9 bases align to TRBD1. The length of the CDR3 is 14 residues. Germline lookup yields CDR1 SGHTA and CDR2 FQGNSA. Trimming cost V 5 bases and J 10 bases; bases outside gene matches: 12. This CDR3 is CASSHTGGQGPQYF. The CDR3 nucleotides are TGTGCCAGCAGCCATACTGGAGGACAGGGGCCACAGTACTTC.

For this clone: Other DNA sequences in this sample translate to the same CDR3. V gene TRBV6-6 combines with J gene TRBJ1-1, with 11 bases aligning to TRBD1. The CDR3 length is 14 residues. With V trimmed by 5 bases and J by 3 bases, 2 bases remained unmatched. The germline V gene has CDR1 MNHNY and CDR2 SVGAGI (reference sequence). CDR3: CASSRDRGYTEAFF. CDR3 nucleotide sequence: TGTGCCAGCAGTCGGGACAGGGGGTACACTGAAGCTTTCTTT.

The chain employs TRBV9 and TRBJ2-1, with TRBD2 identical over 9 bases. The CDR3 is made up of 17 amino acids. Germline V CDR1 and CDR2: SGDLS, YYNGEE. V dropped 4 bases and J dropped 0; count of bases not matched to a gene: 8. CDR3 sequence: CASSPRLAVSSYNEQFF. The DNA for the CDR3 is TGTGCCAGCAGCCCCCGACTAGCGGTATCCTCCTACAATGAGCAGTTCTTC.

This sequence joins TRBV18 and TRBJ1-4; 9 bases agree with TRBD1. The germline CDR1 and CDR2 sequences are KGHSH and LQKENI. V lost 2 bases and J lost 5; bases outside the gene matches: 3. The CDR3 covers 15 residues. CDR3 DNA sequence: TGTGCCAGCTCACCAGTGACAGGGGGGAATGAAAAACTGTTTTTT. This encodes CASSPVTGGNEKLFF.

This chain joins TRBV6-6 and TRBJ2-7; TRBD1 is a possible D gene (8 bases). Trimming cost V 6 bases and J 4 bases, with 19 bases left between them. The V gene's germline CDR1 is MNHNY and CDR2 SVGAGI (reference sequence). CDR3 length: 15 residues. CDR3 DNA sequence: TGTGCCAGCAGGTCTTTAAGCGGGACAGGTTACGAGCAGTACTTC. This codes for CASRSLSGTGYEQYF.

This clone has more than one count but fewer than ten. The same CDR3 also results from other DNA sequences found in this sample. The chain links TRBV29-1 to TRBJ2-7; a possible D gene is TRBD1 (6 bases). Trimming took off 2 bases at V and 3 bases at J, with 8 bases between the two ends. Germline CDR1 is SQVTM and CDR2 is ANQGSEA. The CDR3 covers 12 residues. The CDR3 coding sequence is TGCAGCGTTGAACAGGGGAACTACGAGCAGTACTTC. Its protein is CSVEQGNYEQYF.

This clone was seen just once. This chain links TRBV7-9 with TRBJ1-1; weak D call: TRBD1 (6 bases). The CDR3 is made up of 17 amino acids. The V end was cut by 3 bases, the J end by 0 bases, with 17 bases between. Germline loops: CDR1 SEHNR, CDR2 FQNEAQ (reference sequence). The CDR3 sequence: CASSFWGNGQLNTEAFF. The CDR3 coding sequence is TGTGCCAGCAGCTTCTGGGGTAACGGACAGCTGAACACTGAAGCTTTCTTT. The full variable domain, its missing parts supplied by reference TRBV7-9 and TRBJ1-1, is DTGVSQNPRHKITKRGQNVTFRCDPISEHNRLYWYRQTLGQGPEFLTYFQNEAQLEKSRLLSDRFSAERPKGSFSTLEIQRTEQGDSAMYLCASSFWGNGQLNTEAFFGQGTRLTVV.

This rearrangement joins TRBV2 to TRBJ2-2; no clear D. Looked up from germline, CDR1 is SNHLY and CDR2 is FYNNEI. CDR3 length equals 14 residues. V shed 4 bases and J shed 2 bases, with 8 bases lying between them. The CDR3 protein is CASSVLHNTGELFF. The CDR3 DNA follows: TGTGCCAGCAGTGTATTACATAACACCGGGGAGCTGTTTTTT.

The CDR3, as DNA: TGTGCCAGCAGCATCTGGACAGGGGTAGCTCAGGGGACCCAGTACTTC. It codes for CASSIWTGVAQGTQYF. The V and J genes are TRBV7-2 and TRBJ2-5; 9 nucleotides line up with TRBD1. Germline lookup yields CDR1 SGHTA and CDR2 FQGNSA. Losses at the gene ends were 5 bases for V and 7 bases for J; bases not matched to a gene: 14. This CDR3 has 16 amino acids. The full variable domain, its missing parts supplied by reference TRBV7-2 and TRBJ2-5, is GAGVSQSPSNKVTEKGKDVELRCDPISGHTALYWYRQSLGQGLEFLIYFQGNSAPDKSGLPSDRFSAERTGGSVSTLTIQRTQQEDSAVYLCASSIWTGVAQGTQYFGPGTRLLVL.

The chain recombines TRBV13 with TRBJ2-5; TRBD2 matches at 9 bases. CDR3 length: 16 residues. V shed 1 base, J shed 2 bases, and the junction held 5 bases outside the gene matches. The V gene's germline CDR1 is PRHDT and CDR2 FYEKMQ (reference sequence). CDR3 sequence: CASSLVGLAGQETQYF. In nucleotides, the CDR3 is TGTGCCAGCAGCTTAGTAGGTCTAGCGGGGCAAGAGACCCAGTACTTC.

The chain links TRBV20-1 to TRBJ2-2; TRBD2 matches 12 bases. The length of the CDR3 is 15 residues. After removal of 3 bases from V and 6 bases from J, the junction contained 5 bases not matched to a gene. Germline V gene sequence: CDR1 DFQATT, CDR2 SNEGSKA (reference sequence). The CDR3 region has the DNA TGCAGTGCTAGTGGCGCTAGCGGGAGGGCCGGGGAGCTGTTTTTT. Its translation: CSASGASGRAGELFF.

This chain uses TRBV19 with TRBJ1-5, with D uncertain. Germline V gene lookup returns CDR1 LNHDA and CDR2 SQIVND (reference sequence). The CDR3 has 14 residues. V was clipped by 5 bases and J by 5 bases, with 13 bases between them. This CDR3 reads CASSPGRNDQPQHF. The CDR3 DNA follows: TGTGCCAGTAGTCCCGGCAGGAACGATCAGCCCCAGCATTTT. Looking up the rest from reference TRBV19 and TRBJ1-5 gives the full variable domain: DGGITQSPKYLFRKEGQNVTLSCEQNLNHDAMYWYRQDPGQGLRLIYYSQIVNDFQKGDIAEGYSVSREKKESFPLTVTSAQKNPTAFYLCASSPGRNDQPQHFGDGTRLSIL.